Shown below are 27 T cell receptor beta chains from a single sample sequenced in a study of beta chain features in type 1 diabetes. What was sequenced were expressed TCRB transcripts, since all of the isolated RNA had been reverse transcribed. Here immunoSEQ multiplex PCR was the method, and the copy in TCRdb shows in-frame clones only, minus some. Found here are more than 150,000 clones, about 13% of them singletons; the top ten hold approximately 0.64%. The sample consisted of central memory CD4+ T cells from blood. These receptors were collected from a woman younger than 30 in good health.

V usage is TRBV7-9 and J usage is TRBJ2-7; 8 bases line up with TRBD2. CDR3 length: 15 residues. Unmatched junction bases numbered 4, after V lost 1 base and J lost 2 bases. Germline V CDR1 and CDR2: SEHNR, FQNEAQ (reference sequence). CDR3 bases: TGTGCCAGCAGCTTAGGTAGTAGCGGGGCCTACGAGCAGTACTTC. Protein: CASSLGSSGAYEQYF.

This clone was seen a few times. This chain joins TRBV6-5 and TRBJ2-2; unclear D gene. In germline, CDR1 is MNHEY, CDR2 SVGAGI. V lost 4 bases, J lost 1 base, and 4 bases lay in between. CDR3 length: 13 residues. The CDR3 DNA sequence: TGTGCCAGCAGTTCCCAGAACACCGGGGAGCTGTTTTTT. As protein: CASSSQNTGELFF.

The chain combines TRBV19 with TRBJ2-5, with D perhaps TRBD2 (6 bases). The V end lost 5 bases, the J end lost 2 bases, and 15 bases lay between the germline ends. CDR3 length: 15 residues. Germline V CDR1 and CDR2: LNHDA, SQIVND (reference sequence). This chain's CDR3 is CASSVIAARQETQYF. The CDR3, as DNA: TGTGCCAGTAGTGTGATAGCGGCCCGACAAGAGACCCAGTACTTC.

This CDR3 reads CASSPVGLSSYNEQFF. The CDR3, as DNA: TGCGCCAGCAGCCCAGTGGGCCTGAGCTCCTACAATGAGCAGTTCTTC. The chain uses TRBV5-1 and TRBJ2-1, with no clear D. Germline CDR1 and CDR2: SGHRS and YFSETQ. There are 16 residues in the CDR3. The ends were cut back, 4 bases at V and 0 bases at J, with 14 bases in the middle.

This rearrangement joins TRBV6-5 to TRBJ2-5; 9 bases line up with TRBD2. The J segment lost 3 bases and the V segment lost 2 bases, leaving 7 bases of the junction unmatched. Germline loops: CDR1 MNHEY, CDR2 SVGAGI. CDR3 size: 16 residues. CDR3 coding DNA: TGTGCCAGCAGTTACCAGGGCGGGAGGGCCAAAGAGACCCAGTACTTC. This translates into CASSYQGGRAKETQYF.

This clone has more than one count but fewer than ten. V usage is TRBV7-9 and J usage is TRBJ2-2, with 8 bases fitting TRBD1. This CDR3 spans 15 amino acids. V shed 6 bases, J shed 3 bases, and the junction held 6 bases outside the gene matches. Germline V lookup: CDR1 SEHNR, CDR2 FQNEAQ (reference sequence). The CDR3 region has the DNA TGTGCCAGCAGGCAAGGGGGACAGGACACCGGGGAGCTGTTTTTT. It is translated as CASRQGGQDTGELFF.

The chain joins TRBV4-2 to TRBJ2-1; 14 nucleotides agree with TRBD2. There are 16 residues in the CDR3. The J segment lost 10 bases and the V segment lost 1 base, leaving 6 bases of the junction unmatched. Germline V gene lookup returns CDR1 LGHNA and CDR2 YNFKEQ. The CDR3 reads CASSQGIGTSGSEQFF. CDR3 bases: TGTGCCAGCAGCCAAGGGATAGGGACTAGCGGGAGCGAGCAGTTCTTC.

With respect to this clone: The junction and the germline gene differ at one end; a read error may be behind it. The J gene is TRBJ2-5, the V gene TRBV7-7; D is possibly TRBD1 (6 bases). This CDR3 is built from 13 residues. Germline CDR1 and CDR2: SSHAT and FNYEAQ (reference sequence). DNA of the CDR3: TGTGCTAGCAGCCCGGACAGCGAAGAGACCCAGTACTTC. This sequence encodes CASSPDSEETQYF.

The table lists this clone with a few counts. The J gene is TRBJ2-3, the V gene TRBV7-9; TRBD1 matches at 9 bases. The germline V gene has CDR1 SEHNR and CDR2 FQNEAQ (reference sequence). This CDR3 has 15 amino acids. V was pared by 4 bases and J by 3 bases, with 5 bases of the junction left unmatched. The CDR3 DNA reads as TGTGCCAGCAGCTCAGGACAGGGGAGGACAGATACGCAGTATTTT. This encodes CASSSGQGRTDTQYF.

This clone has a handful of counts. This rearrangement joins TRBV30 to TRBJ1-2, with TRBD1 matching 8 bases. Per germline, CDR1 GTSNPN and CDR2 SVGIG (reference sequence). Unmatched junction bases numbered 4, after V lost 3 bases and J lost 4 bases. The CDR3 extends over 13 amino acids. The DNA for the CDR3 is TGTGCCTGGAGAGTTCAGGGGGCCTATGGCTACACCTTC. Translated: CAWRVQGAYGYTF.

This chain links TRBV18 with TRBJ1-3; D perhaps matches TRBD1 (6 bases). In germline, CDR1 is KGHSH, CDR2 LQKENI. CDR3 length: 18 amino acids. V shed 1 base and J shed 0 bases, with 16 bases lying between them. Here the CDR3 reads CASSPLGTLSSSGNTIYF. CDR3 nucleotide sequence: TGTGCCAGCTCACCACTTGGGACATTATCGAGCTCTGGAAACACCATATATTTT.

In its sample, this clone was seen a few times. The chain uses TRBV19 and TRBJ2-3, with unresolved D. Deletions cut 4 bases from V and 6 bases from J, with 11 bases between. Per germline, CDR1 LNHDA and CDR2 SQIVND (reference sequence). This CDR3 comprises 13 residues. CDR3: CASSNQAYDTQYF. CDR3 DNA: TGTGCCAGTAGTAACCAGGCGTACGATACGCAGTATTTT.

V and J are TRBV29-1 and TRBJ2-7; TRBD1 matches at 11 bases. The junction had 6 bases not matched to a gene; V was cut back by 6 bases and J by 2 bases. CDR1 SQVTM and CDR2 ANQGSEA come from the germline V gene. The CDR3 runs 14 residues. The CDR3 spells CSVVGQGDTYEQYF. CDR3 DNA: TGCAGCGTCGTGGGACAGGGGGACACCTACGAGCAGTACTTC.

The CDR3 protein is CAWSVATGRPYEQYF. The CDR3 nucleotides read TGTGCCTGGAGTGTAGCGACAGGACGACCCTACGAGCAGTACTTC. This chain uses TRBV30 with TRBJ2-7, with D possibly matching TRBD1 (6 bases). The germline V gene has CDR1 GTSNPN and CDR2 SVGIG (reference sequence). The CDR3 spans 15 residues. Trimming removed 0 bases from V and 2 bases from J, with 14 bases in between. The full variable domain, completed using reference TRBV30 and TRBJ2-7, is SQTIHQWPATLVQPVGSPLSLECTVEGTSNPNLYWYRQAAGRGLQLLFYSVGIGQISSEVPQNLSASRPQDRQFILSSKKLLLSDSGFYLCAWSVATGRPYEQYFGPGTRLTVT.

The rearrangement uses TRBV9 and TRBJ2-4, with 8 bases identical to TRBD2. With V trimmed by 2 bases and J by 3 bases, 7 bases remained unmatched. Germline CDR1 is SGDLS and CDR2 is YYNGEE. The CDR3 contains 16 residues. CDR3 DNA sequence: TGTGCCAGCAGCGTTGGAGTCGGGAGGGTCAAAAACATTCAGTACTTC. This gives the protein CASSVGVGRVKNIQYF.

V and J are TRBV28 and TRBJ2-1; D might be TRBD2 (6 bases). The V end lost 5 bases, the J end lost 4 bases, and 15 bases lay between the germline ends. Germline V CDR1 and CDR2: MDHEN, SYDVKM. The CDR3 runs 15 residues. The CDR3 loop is CASSRRTNLYNEQFF. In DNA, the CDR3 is TGTGCCAGCAGTCGTCGGACTAACTTGTACAATGAGCAGTTCTTC.

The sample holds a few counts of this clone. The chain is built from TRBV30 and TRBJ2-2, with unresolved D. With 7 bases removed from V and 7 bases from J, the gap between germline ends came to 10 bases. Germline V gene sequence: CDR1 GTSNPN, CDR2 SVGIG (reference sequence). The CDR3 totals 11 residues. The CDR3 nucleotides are TGTGCCTCCACCACTGGCGGGGAGCTGTTTTTT. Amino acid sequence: CASTTGGELFF.

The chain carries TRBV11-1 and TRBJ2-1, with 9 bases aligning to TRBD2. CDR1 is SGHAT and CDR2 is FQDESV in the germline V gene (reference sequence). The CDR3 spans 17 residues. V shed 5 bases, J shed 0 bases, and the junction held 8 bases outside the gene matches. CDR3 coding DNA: TGTGCCAGCAGCGCAAGACTAGCGGTAAGCTCCTACAATGAGCAGTTCTTC. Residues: CASSARLAVSSYNEQFF.

The DNA for the CDR3 is TGCAGCGCAAGGACAGGGGGAGTGGAGACCCAGTACTTC. Its protein product is CSARTGGVETQYF. The genes are TRBV29-1 and TRBJ2-5; TRBD1 matches at 10 bases. The CDR3 totals 13 residues. The V and J ends lost 7 bases and 5 bases, in that order; junction bases with no gene match: 7. The germline gives CDR1 SQVTM, CDR2 ANQGSEA.

In DNA, the CDR3 is TGTGCCAGCAATCGGCGGGAGGGCCAAGAGACCCAGTACTTC. It translates to CASNRREGQETQYF. The rearrangement joins TRBV11-2 to TRBJ2-5; 9 nucleotides agree with TRBD2. J gave up 1 base and V 7 bases, and 4 bases lay outside the gene matches. The CDR3 extends over 14 amino acids. The germline V gene encodes CDR1 SGHAT and CDR2 FQNNGV.

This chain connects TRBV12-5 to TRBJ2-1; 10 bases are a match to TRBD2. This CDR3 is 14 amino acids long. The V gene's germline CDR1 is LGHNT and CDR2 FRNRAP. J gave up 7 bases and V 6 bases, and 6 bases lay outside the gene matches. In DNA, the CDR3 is TGTGCTAGTGGATTAGCGGGAGGTAGGAATGAGCAGTTCTTC. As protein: CASGLAGGRNEQFF.

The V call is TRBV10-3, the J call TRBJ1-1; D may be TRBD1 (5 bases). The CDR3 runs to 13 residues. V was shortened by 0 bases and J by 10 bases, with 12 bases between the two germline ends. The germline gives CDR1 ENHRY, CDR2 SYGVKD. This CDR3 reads CAISESGGQGAFF. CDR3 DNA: TGTGCCATCAGTGAGTCGGGTGGGCAGGGAGCTTTCTTT.

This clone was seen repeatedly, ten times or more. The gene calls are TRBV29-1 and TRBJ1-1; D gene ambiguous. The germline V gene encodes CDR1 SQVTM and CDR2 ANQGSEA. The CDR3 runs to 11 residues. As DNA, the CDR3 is TGCAGTGGGAGGGTCGGGCTCGCCGCTTTCTTT. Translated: CSGRVGLAAFF.

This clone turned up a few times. The CDR3 nucleotides read TGTGCCAGCACTGGGACTAGCGGGATTGGTGAGCAGTTCTTC. This encodes CASTGTSGIGEQFF. V gene TRBV7-8 combines with J gene TRBJ2-1; TRBD2 agrees at 13 bases. Germline values: CDR1 SGHVS, CDR2 FQNEAQ. The CDR3 runs 14 residues. J lost 9 bases, V lost 7 bases, and 6 bases had no gene match.

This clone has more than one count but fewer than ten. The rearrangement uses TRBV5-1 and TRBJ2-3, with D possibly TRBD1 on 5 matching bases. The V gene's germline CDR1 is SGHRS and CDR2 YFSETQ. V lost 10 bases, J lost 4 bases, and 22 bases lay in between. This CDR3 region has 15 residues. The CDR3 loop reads CAARKDILRADTQYF. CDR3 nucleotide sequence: TGCGCCGCCAGGAAGGACATACTGCGCGCAGATACGCAGTATTTT.

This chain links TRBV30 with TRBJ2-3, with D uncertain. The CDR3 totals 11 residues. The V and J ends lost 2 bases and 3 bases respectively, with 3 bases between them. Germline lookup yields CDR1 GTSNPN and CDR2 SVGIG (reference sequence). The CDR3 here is CAWSQTDTQYF. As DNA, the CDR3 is TGTGCCTGGAGTCAGACAGATACGCAGTATTTT.

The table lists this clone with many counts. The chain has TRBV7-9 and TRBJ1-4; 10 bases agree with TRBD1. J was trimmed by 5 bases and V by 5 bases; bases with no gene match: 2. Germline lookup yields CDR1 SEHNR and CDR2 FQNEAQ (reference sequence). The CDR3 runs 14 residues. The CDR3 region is CASSRGQGNEKLFF. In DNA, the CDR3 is TGTGCCAGCAGCCGGGGACAGGGGAATGAAAAACTGTTTTTT.